What follows describes a single TCR beta chain. This clone was seen once. Its antigen remains undetermined. Within one base of it there is no much larger clone, and no base qualities were kept. This sample is part of a study of radiotherapy plus CTLA-4 blockade in lung cancer (dated by TCRdb to the late 2010s). Looking at the study overall: Among the enrolled patients, around 19% had an objective response, and less than 40% reached disease control.

Findings and caveats that apply to the study as a whole: Increased serum interferon-beta after radiation, together with early dynamic changes in blood T cell clones, were reported to be the strongest predictors of response. After treatment with radiotherapy and ipilimumab, TCR clones that originated in tumors expanded in peripheral blood.

The method was the immunoSEQ multiplex PCR assay. TCRdb stores this immuneACCESS table with in-frame sequences only. Part of the clones is absent; in the studies checked, under half of the shortfall reflects unresolved V genes, and no reason is known for the rest. For this sample the table gives approximately 40,000 clones, of which roughly 77% were detected only once. Together, the top ten hold under 10% of the sample. The study evaluated CTLA-4 blockade (ipilimumab) given together with focal radiation therapy in patients who had chemo-refractory metastatic non-small-cell lung cancer. Source: peripheral blood, taken from a patient treated with radiotherapy plus ipilimumab. This TCR was recovered from a human donor with non-small cell lung cancer who had stable disease on radiotherapy plus ipilimumab.

CDR3 sequence: CASSESFAGGGAAYNEQFF. Read as DNA, the sequence is TGCGCCAGCAGTGAGTCATTTGCTGGCGGGGGGGCAGCCTACAATGAGCAGTTCTTC. The sequence is built from TRBV10-2 and TRBJ2-1; TRBD2 aligns with 9 central bases. Measured from the cysteine to the phenylalanine, the CDR3 is 19 residues long. The entry retains the CDR3 DNA only, 57 bases that are in frame from base 1. CDR1 WSHSY and CDR2 SAAADI are derived from the germline V gene. From V the trimming removes 0 bases and from J it removes 2 bases, while the gene matches leave 11 bases of the junction unaccounted for.